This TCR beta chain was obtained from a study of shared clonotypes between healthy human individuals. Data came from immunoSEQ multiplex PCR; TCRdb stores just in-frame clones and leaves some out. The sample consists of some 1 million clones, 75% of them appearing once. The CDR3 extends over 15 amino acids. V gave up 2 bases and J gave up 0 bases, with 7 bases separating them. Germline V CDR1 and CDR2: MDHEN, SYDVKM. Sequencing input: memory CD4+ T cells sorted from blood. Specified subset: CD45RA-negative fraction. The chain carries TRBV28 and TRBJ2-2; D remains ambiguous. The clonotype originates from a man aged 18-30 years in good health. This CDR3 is CASSLSQANTGELFF. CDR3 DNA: TGTGCCAGCAGTTTAAGCCAGGCGAACACCGGGGAGCTGTTTTTT.